The 7 T cell receptor beta chains reported below all come from one sample, sequenced in a study of cytomegalovirus exposure and HLA in healthy donors. PCR used 60 Vbeta primers and 13 Jbeta primers. Clones were read by immunoSEQ multiplex PCR, and TCRdb kept only the in-frame ones, dropping some. The sample records fewer than 200,000 clones, 70% to 80% being singletons. Sequencing was carried out using PBMCs. The receptor set was obtained from a female donor in good health and CMV-seronegative.

V usage is TRBV5-4 and J usage is TRBJ1-2; D ambiguous. The CDR3 has 11 residues. In germline, CDR1 is SGHNT, CDR2 YYREEE (reference sequence). Trimming removed 3 bases from V and 8 bases from J, with 8 bases in between. The DNA for the CDR3 is TGTGCCAGCAGCTCTAAAGTCGGCTACACCTTC. It encodes CASSSKVGYTF.

This clone was picked up one time. The chain links TRBV6-1 to TRBJ2-7, with D possibly being TRBD2 (5 bases). Germline CDR1 MNHNS, CDR2 SASEGT. Trimming removed 3 bases from V and 4 bases from J, with 16 bases in between. This CDR3 comprises 15 residues. CDR3 in amino acids: CASSDPGKQQYEQYF. The CDR3 coding sequence is TGTGCCAGCAGTGACCCGGGAAAGCAGCAATACGAGCAGTACTTC.

The chain is built from TRBV5-1 and TRBJ2-7; 11 nucleotides line up with TRBD2. V was pared by 5 bases and J by 0 bases, with 4 bases of the junction left unmatched. CDR3 length: 15 residues. CDR1 SGHRS and CDR2 YFSETQ come from the germline V gene. The CDR3 protein is CASSTSGGYSYEQYF. The CDR3 DNA sequence: TGCGCCAGCAGTACTAGCGGGGGCTACTCCTACGAGCAGTACTTC.

The chain links TRBV5-1 to TRBJ2-2; D perhaps matches TRBD1 (6 bases). The V gene's germline CDR1 is SGHRS and CDR2 YFSETQ. The CDR3 extends over 15 amino acids. The V and J ends lost 4 bases and 4 bases respectively, with 14 bases between them. CDR3 residues: CASSLRTEGTGELFF. The CDR3 DNA sequence: TGCGCCAGCAGCCTTCGGACAGAGGGCACCGGGGAGCTGTTTTTT.

The rearrangement uses TRBV6-1 and TRBJ1-4, with 12 bases lining up with TRBD1. This CDR3 comprises 15 residues. Germline lookup yields CDR1 MNHNS and CDR2 SASEGT. After removal of 5 bases from V and 12 bases from J, the junction contained 10 bases not matched to a gene. The CDR3, as DNA: TGTGCCAGCAGTCCCGGGACAGGGGGCGTAGGGGAACTGTTTTTT. It codes for CASSPGTGGVGELFF.

The V and J genes are TRBV6-4 and TRBJ2-3; D gene uncertain. Germline V gives CDR1 MRHNA, CDR2 SNTAGT. Trimming took 0 bases from V and 5 from J, leaving 6 bases between them. This CDR3 region has 13 residues. The CDR3 protein is CASSDSSGDTQYF. The CDR3 DNA is TGTGCCAGCAGTGACTCATCGGGAGATACGCAGTATTTT.

This chain connects TRBV11-2 to TRBJ1-2; perhaps TRBD1 as D (5 bases). With 2 bases removed from V and 4 bases from J, the gap between germline ends came to 14 bases. The CDR3 extends over 15 amino acids. Germline values: CDR1 SGHAT, CDR2 FQNNGV. The CDR3: CASSLSLMQGYGYTF. The DNA of the CDR3 is TGTGCCAGCAGCTTATCTTTGATGCAGGGCTATGGCTACACCTTC.